A single sample is the source of the 26 T cell receptor beta chains below, sequenced in a study of tumor-infiltrating lymphocytes in primary liver carcinoma. Germline DNA was also extracted, with blood RNA taken from unsorted whole blood. The input was 450 to 500 ng total RNA; TCR beta cDNA was made from it with a constant-region primer. Three nested multiplex PCR rounds, a slightly modified ARM-PCR, produced the libraries for TCR beta. Running 10 cycles apiece, the first two PCR rounds relied on TRBV1-TRBV30 forward primers together with a C-beta reverse primer. TCRdb re-called the multiplex PCR reads through MiXCR, storing one row per CDR3 protein. The repertoire includes approximately 340,000 distinct CDR3 sequences, roughly 61% of them detected once, and 5% to 6.5% sits in the top ten. Specimen: peripheral blood. Receptors originate from a man between 35 and 55 years old with primary liver carcinoma and hepatitis B virus infection.

Details on this clonotype: This may stem from a read error, because a much larger clone lies one nucleotide away. The V and J genes are TRBV6-6 and TRBJ1-2, with D maybe TRBD1 (6 bases). The CDR3 runs 13 residues. Between the trimmed V and J ends, which lost 11 bases and 7 bases, there was a span of 20 bases. CDR1 and CDR2 (germline): MNHNY, SVGAGI (reference sequence). The CDR3 protein is CAGQDNRDGGYTF. CDR3 coding DNA: TGTGCCGGCCAAGATAACAGGGATGGTGGCTACACCTTC.

Comments on this clonotype: A much larger clone differs by one base, so this may be a read error. The rearrangement uses TRBV29-1 and TRBJ2-4; 8 nucleotides match TRBD2. The germline gives CDR1 SQVTM, CDR2 ANQGSEA. Trimming removed 4 bases from V and 11 bases from J; junction bases left unmatched: 7. CDR3 length equals 12 residues. CDR3 region: CSVGTSQGVQYF. CDR3 nucleotide sequence: TGCAGCGTTGGGACTAGCCAGGGCGTTCAGTACTTC.

In DNA, the CDR3 is TGTGCCAGCAGCTACCTAGGGGACAGGCCATCCTACAATGAGCAGTTCTTC. As protein: CASSYLGDRPSYNEQFF. The V call is TRBV6-6, the J call TRBJ2-1; 8 bases are shared with TRBD1. The CDR3 sequence is 17 residues long. V shed 6 bases and J 1 base; nucleotides not matched to a gene: 11. From germline, CDR1 is MNHNY and CDR2 SVGAGI (reference sequence).

Concerning this clonotype itself: This may come from a read error, since a much larger clone is one base off. This chain links TRBV12-3 or TRBV12-4 with TRBJ1-5; 10 bases are a match to TRBD1. J gave up 9 bases and V 3 bases, and 5 bases lay outside the gene matches. CDR3 length equals 14 residues. Here the CDR3 reads CASSLDRGIRPQHF. In DNA, the CDR3 is TGTGCCAGCAGTTTGGACAGGGGGATTCGGCCCCAGCATTTT.

With respect to this clonotype: A single base separates this from a much larger clone, so it may be a read error. V usage is TRBV6-6 and J usage is TRBJ2-3, with 8 bases that match TRBD2. The CDR3 has 15 amino acids. CDR1 is MNHNY and CDR2 is SVGAGI in the germline V gene (reference sequence). V was pared by 5 bases and J by 1 base, with 5 bases of the junction left unmatched. In nucleotides, the CDR3 is TGTGCCAGCAGTACCATCGGGAGGGGCACAGATACGCAGTATTTT. Amino acids: CASSTIGRGTDTQYF.

This clonotype occurred many times. V usage is TRBV12-5 and J usage is TRBJ2-3, with a weak D call TRBD1 (6 bases). Germline loops: CDR1 LGHNT, CDR2 FRNRAP. Trimming cost V 7 bases and J 2 bases, with 10 bases left between them. The CDR3 totals 13 residues. As DNA, the CDR3 is TGTGCTAGTGCCCGGGACATCACAGATACGCAGTATTTT. Translated: CASARDITDTQYF.

Comment on this clonotype: A much larger clone lies a single base off, so this may be a read error. The chain carries TRBV28 and TRBJ2-7; TRBD2 aligns across 7 bases. The CDR3 extends over 12 amino acids. J was trimmed by 7 bases and V by 7 bases; bases with no gene match: 7. Germline lookup yields CDR1 MDHEN and CDR2 SYDVKM. CDR3: CASMSRRGEQYF. CDR3 sequence (DNA): TGTGCCAGCATGAGCCGGCGGGGGGAGCAGTACTTC.

This clonotype showed up many times. The chain links TRBV4-3 to TRBJ2-2, with D possibly being TRBD2 (6 bases). The CDR3 is made up of 15 amino acids. Trimming shortened V by 0 bases and J by 3 bases, and 8 bases separated the two germline ends. CDR1 and CDR2 (germline): LGHNA, YSLEER. CDR3 nucleotide sequence: TGCGCCAGCAGCCAAGATCCGGGGGACACCGGGGAGCTGTTTTTT. The encoded protein is CASSQDPGDTGELFF.

The V and J genes are TRBV6-5 and TRBJ2-1; 10 bases match TRBD2. V lost 5 bases to trimming and J lost 5 bases; unmatched junction nucleotides: 6. CDR1 and CDR2 from the germline V gene are MNHEY and SVGAGI. The CDR3 length is 15 residues. CDR3 residues: CASSPLAGGNNEQFF. Written as DNA, the CDR3 is TGTGCCAGCAGTCCGTTAGCGGGAGGTAACAATGAGCAGTTCTTC.

This chain uses TRBV7-8 with TRBJ1-1; no reliable D call. Trimming left V 5 bases short and J 1 base short, with 11 bases between. The CDR3 length is 14 residues. Germline CDR1 and CDR2: SGHVS and FQNEAQ. The CDR3 loop reads CASSTESGNTEAFF. CDR3 coding DNA: TGTGCCAGCAGCACAGAGTCGGGGAACACTGAAGCTTTCTTT.

This clonotype has at least ten counts. The chain has TRBV4-1 and TRBJ2-5, with D perhaps TRBD2 (5 bases). CDR1 is MGHRA and CDR2 is YSYEKL in the germline V gene. The CDR3 is made up of 16 amino acids. Deletions cut 2 bases from V and 0 bases from J, with 13 bases between. The CDR3 loop reads CASSQLNAGDQETQYF. CDR3 nucleotides: TGCGCCAGCAGCCAATTAAACGCGGGCGACCAAGAGACCCAGTACTTC.

About this clonotype: A clone one base away is much larger, so this may be a read error. The CDR3 sequence: CASSPGTGGDTDTQYF. The DNA of the CDR3 is TGTGCCAGCAGCCCGGGGACAGGGGGGGACACAGATACGCAGTATTTT. The chain employs TRBV5-6 and TRBJ2-3; 11 bases map to TRBD1. CDR1 SGHDT and CDR2 YYEEEE come from the germline V gene. V shed 4 bases and J 2 bases; nucleotides not matched to a gene: 6. The CDR3 sequence is 16 residues long. Full variable domain (outside the CDR3, taken from reference TRBV5-6 and TRBJ2-3): DAGVTQSPTHLIKTRGQQVTLRCSPKSGHDTVSWYQQALGQGPQFIFQYYEEEERQRGNFPDRFSGHQFPNYSSELNVNALLLGDSALYLCASSPGTGGDTDTQYFGPGTRLTVL.

The CDR3 nucleotides are TGTGCCACCAGGCGTTCCGGGACAGGGGACAATGAGCAGTTCTTC. Translated: CATRRSGTGDNEQFF. The chain has TRBV24-1 and TRBJ2-1; the match to TRBD1 covers 10 bases. The ends lost 7 bases at V and 5 bases at J; junction bases unmatched: 7. The CDR3 sequence is 15 residues long. Germline CDR1 and CDR2: KGHDR and SFDVKD.

This clonotype has a count of ten or more. The V gene is TRBV10-3, the J gene TRBJ2-3; 7 bases map to TRBD2. This CDR3 has 17 amino acids. Germline-derived CDR1 and CDR2 are ENHRY and SYGVKD. Trimming at V came to 4 bases and at J to 2 bases, leaving 12 bases not matched to a gene. The CDR3 reads CAISGFRRERVTDTQYF. CDR3 DNA sequence: TGTGCCATCAGTGGGTTCAGGCGGGAGCGGGTCACAGATACGCAGTATTTT.

This clonotype was observed once. The chain couples TRBV7-9 to TRBJ2-2, with a possible D match to TRBD2 (5 bases). Germline V CDR1 and CDR2: SEHNR, FQNEAQ (reference sequence). The CDR3 contains 18 residues. V lost 3 bases and J 4 bases, leaving 21 bases between the germline ends. The CDR3 here is CASSLLRERLSGTGELFF. CDR3 nucleotide sequence: TGTGCCAGCAGCTTGTTGAGGGAGCGCCTCTCGGGCACCGGGGAGCTGTTTTTT. Filled out from reference TRBV7-9 and TRBJ2-2, the complete variable domain reads DTGVSQNPRHKITKRGQNVTFRCDPISEHNRLYWYRQTLGQGPEFLTYFQNEAQLEKSRLLSDRFSAERPKGSFSTLEIQRTEQGDSAMYLCASSLLRERLSGTGELFFGEGSRLTVL.

This clonotype is a singleton in its sample. V is TRBV11-3 and J is TRBJ2-5, with 12 bases aligning to TRBD1. The CDR3 totals 15 residues. CDR1 and CDR2 (germline): SGHNT, YENEEA. The CDR3 DNA follows: TGTGTCCGCAGCTCTGGGACAGGGGGCGTTGAGACCCAGTACTTC. Its protein product is CVRSSGTGGVETQYF.

This clonotype was seen only a few times. V is TRBV12-3 or TRBV12-4 and J is TRBJ1-4; TRBD1 matches at 7 bases. The CDR3 runs to 15 residues. V shed 6 bases and J 4 bases; nucleotides not matched to a gene: 8. As DNA, the CDR3 is TGTGCCAGCAGCAGACGACAGGGAGATAATGAAAAACTGTTTTTT. Protein sequence: CASSRRQGDNEKLFF.

This clonotype appeared a single time. A read error may account for a junction end that differs from germline. This chain uses TRBV11-2 with TRBJ2-3; TRBD1 matches at 7 bases. Looked up from germline, CDR1 is SGHAT and CDR2 is FQNNGV. The CDR3 is made up of 14 amino acids. The CDR3: CASSSAGGTDTQFF. CDR3 bases: TGCGCCAGCAGCTCGGCAGGGGGTACAGATACGCAGTTTTTT.

A word on this clonotype: Since a much larger clone is just one base distant, this may be a read error. This CDR3 reads CASSPQVETQYF. CDR3 coding DNA: TGTGCCAGCAGTCCCCAGGTAGAGACCCAGTACTTC. The V and J genes are TRBV6-2 or TRBV6-3 and TRBJ2-5; unclear D gene. This CDR3 contains 12 residues. With 5 bases removed from V and 4 bases from J, the gap between germline ends came to 8 bases. Germline V gene sequence: CDR1 MNHEY, CDR2 SVGEGT.

This clonotype was observed a single time. Mismatch with germline at one junction end may stem from a read error. The chain combines TRBV5-4 with TRBJ2-7; 7 positions match TRBD2. The germline V gene encodes CDR1 SGHNT and CDR2 YYREEE (reference sequence). There are 15 residues in the CDR3. The CDR3 DNA follows: TGTGCCAGCGGCTTGGGCCTAGCGGACACCTCCGAGCAGTACTTC. Protein sequence: CASGLGLADTSEQYF.

The rearrangement uses TRBV19 and TRBJ1-1; D unresolved. The CDR3 is 15 amino acids. Trimming pared 2 bases from V and 6 bases from J, leaving 16 bases between. In germline, CDR1 is LNHDA, CDR2 SQIVND (reference sequence). The CDR3, as DNA: TGTGCCAGTAGTATACCTCACACTGGGAAAGCTGAAGCTTTCTTT. This encodes CASSIPHTGKAEAFF.

This clonotype was picked up many times. This rearrangement joins TRBV10-3 to TRBJ2-3; 7 nucleotides align to TRBD2. The V and J ends lost 9 bases and 5 bases, in that order; junction bases with no gene match: 8. Germline V lookup: CDR1 ENHRY, CDR2 SYGVKD. This CDR3 comprises 13 residues. CDR3 sequence (DNA): TGTGCCATGCGGCGCGGGGAGGGAGATACGCAGTATTTT. Amino acid sequence: CAMRRGEGDTQYF.

The rearrangement joins TRBV4-2 to TRBJ2-3; TRBD2 matches at 9 bases. Germline V CDR1 and CDR2: LGHNA, YNFKEQ. V gave up 6 bases and J gave up 0 bases; unmatched junction bases: 7. The length of the CDR3 is 16 residues. The CDR3 DNA is TGTGCCAGCAGTGGTGCGGGAGGGCCAAGCACAGATACGCAGTATTTT. Residues: CASSGAGGPSTDTQYF.

This clonotype was counted many times. This chain's CDR3 is CASTSTSDSYEQYF. CDR3 in DNA: TGCGCCAGCACCTCGACTAGCGACTCCTACGAGCAGTACTTC. This chain uses TRBV10-2 with TRBJ2-7; TRBD2 aligns across 8 bases. The CDR3 totals 14 residues. Germline CDR1 and CDR2: WSHSY and SAAADI. V lost 7 bases and J lost 0; bases outside the gene matches: 5.

A note on this clonotype: One junction end does not reproduce the germline sequence, and a read error may be involved. The rearrangement joins TRBV11-2 to TRBJ2-5, with 7 bases identical to TRBD1. The CDR3 runs 15 residues. In germline, CDR1 is SGHAT, CDR2 FQNNGV. CDR3 nucleotides: TGTGTCAGCAGCGCCCAGGGGGATGTATTGGAGACCCAGTACTTC. Translating gives CVSSAQGDVLETQYF.

As regards this clonotype: An end of the junction differs from the germline gene, which may be a read error. CDR3 region: CASSQVMGQLTNTEAFF. DNA of the CDR3: TGCGCCAGCAGCCAAGTTATGGGACAGCTGACGAACACTGAAGCTTTCTTT. The gene calls are TRBV4-2 and TRBJ1-1; 7 bases are a match to TRBD1. This CDR3 has 17 amino acids. From germline, CDR1 is LGHNA and CDR2 YNFKEQ.